The rows below give T cell receptor beta chains drawn from one sample of a study of cytomegalovirus exposure and HLA in healthy donors. Clones were read by immunoSEQ multiplex PCR, and TCRdb kept only the in-frame ones, dropping some. The table for this sample gives tens of thousands of clones. The specimen was PBMCs. These receptors were obtained from a woman aged 50 to 60 in good health and CMV-seropositive. CDR3s include the opening cysteine and the closing phenylalanine or tryptophan. The order of the fields is D gene, J gene, V gene, CDR3 protein, CDR3 DNA. A D gene is named only where the DNA matches it firmly.

>TRBD1|TRBJ2-7|TRBV6-5
CASTLIGTGRYEQYF
TGTGCCAGCACTTTAATTGGGACAGGGAGGTACGAGCAGTACTTC
>TRBD1|TRBJ2-7|TRBV18
CASSLGGRANEQYF
TGTGCCAGCTCATTAGGGGGCCGGGCAAACGAGCAGTACTTC
>TRBD1|TRBJ2-5|TRBV4-1
CASSFSDRGQETQYF
TGCGCCAGCAGCTTCTCGGACAGGGGCCAAGAGACCCAGTACTTC
>TRBD2|TRBJ2-1|TRBV5-1
CASSARAGGSSYNEQFF
TGCGCCAGCAGCGCCCGAGCGGGAGGATCCTCCTACAATGAGCAGTTCTTC
>NA|TRBJ2-7|TRBV7-9
CASSPPGIGSYEQYF
TGTGCCAGCAGCCCACCGGGAATTGGGTCCTACGAGCAGTACTTC
>NA|TRBJ1-1|TRBV5-5
CASSLVVNTEAFF
TGTGCCAGCAGCTTGGTAGTGAACACTGAAGCTTTCTTT
>TRBD1|TRBJ2-5|TRBV2
CASTLAGTGREQYF
TGTGCCAGCACTCTTGCCGGGACAGGGAGGGAGCAGTACTTC
>NA|TRBJ1-5|TRBV6-1
CASSAGSGYSNQPQHF
TGTGCCAGCAGTGCAGGGTCGGGTTATAGCAATCAGCCCCAGCATTTT
>TRBD2|TRBJ2-7|TRBV9
CASSVTSGSYEQYF
TGTGCCAGCAGCGTTACTAGCGGGAGCTACGAGCAGTACTTC
>NA|TRBJ2-7|TRBV2
CASSALEGGGEQYF
TGTGCCAGCAGTGCTCTCGAGGGAGGGGGCGAGCAGTACTTC
>TRBD1|TRBJ1-4|TRBV10-2
CASTDRGLGEKLFF
TGCGCCAGCACAGACAGGGGGCTTGGAGAAAAACTGTTTTTT
>TRBD2|TRBJ2-1|TRBV2
CASSRSGSMNNEQFF
TGTGCCAGCAGCCGGAGCGGGAGTATGAACAATGAGCAGTTCTTC
>NA|TRBJ1-6|TRBV11-2
CASSSGGGILHF
TGTGCCAGCAGCTCCGGGGGTGGCATCCTCCACTTT
>TRBD1|TRBJ1-1|TRBV27
CASRDSLNTEAFF
TGTGCCAGCCGGGACAGCCTGAACACTGAAGCTTTCTTT
>NA|TRBJ2-7|TRBV5-1
CASSPGQLTLLSSYEQYF
TGCGCCAGCAGCCCCGGACAGCTAACGCTTCTGAGCTCCTACGAGCAGTACTTC
>TRBD1|TRBJ1-1|TRBV6-5
CASSYSRQGNTEAFF
TGTGCCAGCAGTTACTCCCGACAGGGCAACACTGAAGCTTTCTTT
>TRBD1|TRBJ2-7|TRBV2
CASRSGGTGFAF
TGTGCCAGCAGGAGTGGAGGGACAGGGTTCGCTTTC
>NA|TRBJ1-1|TRBV30
CAWSVRWADTEAFF
TGTGCCTGGAGTGTACGGTGGGCCGACACTGAAGCTTTCTTT
>NA|TRBJ1-1|TRBV9
CASSAHGNRADTEAFF
TGTGCCAGCAGCGCTCACGGAAACAGGGCGGACACTGAAGCTTTCTTT
>NA|TRBJ2-7|TRBV6-5
CATRGIPNEQYF
TGTGCCACACGGGGGATCCCCAACGAGCAGTACTTC
>TRBD1|TRBJ2-7|TRBV6-1
CASSEPGQGPYEQYF
TGTGCCAGCAGTGAACCGGGACAGGGCCCCTACGAGCAGTACTTC
>NA|TRBJ1-6|TRBV19
CASSIARLPLHF
TGTGCCAGTAGTATAGCGCGCCTACCCCTCCACTTT
>TRBD1|TRBJ2-2|TRBV2
CASSWDRGGGKRNTGELFF
TGTGCCAGCAGTTGGGACAGGGGAGGCGGAAAGCGGAACACCGGGGAGCTGTTTTTT
>NA|TRBJ2-3|TRBV6-5
CASSYGWGQGTQYF
TGTGCCAGCAGTTACGGGTGGGGGCAGGGAACGCAGTATTTT
>TRBD2|TRBJ2-1|TRBV9
CASSVGLAGVEIYEQFF
TGTGCCAGCAGCGTAGGCCTAGCGGGAGTGGAGATCTATGAGCAGTTCTTC
>TRBD2|TRBJ2-1|TRBV10-1
CASSELAGENEQFF
TGCGCCAGCAGTGAACTAGCGGGAGAGAATGAGCAGTTCTTC
>TRBD1|TRBJ1-3|TRBV4-3
CASSQDLTGGSGNTIYF
TGCGCCAGCAGCCAAGATCTGACAGGGGGAAGTGGAAACACCATATATTTT
>NA|TRBJ1-1|TRBV6-5
CASSYTLGGNTEAFF
TGTGCCAGCAGTTACACCCTAGGTGGGAACACTGAAGCTTTCTTT
>TRBD1|TRBJ2-7|TRBV30
CAWSPETGTYEQYF
TGTGCCTGGAGTCCCGAGACAGGGACCTACGAGCAGTACTTC
>NA|TRBJ1-5|TRBV5-5
CASSLEQGFQPQHF
TGTGCCAGCAGCTTGGAACAGGGTTTCCAGCCCCAGCATTTT
>NA|TRBJ1-5|TRBV6-1
CASFKSYSNQPQHF
TGTGCCAGTTTTAAAAGCTATAGCAATCAGCCCCAGCATTTT
>TRBD1|TRBJ1-6|TRBV19
CASRTGRNFVSPLHF
TGTGCCAGTCGGACAGGACGGAATTTTGTGTCACCCCTCCACTTT
>NA|TRBJ2-7|TRBV7-9
CASRRGASYEQYF
TGTGCCAGCAGGCGCGGGGCCTCCTACGAGCAGTACTTC
>TRBD2|TRBJ2-5|TRBV6-5
CASSYNSGREETQYF
TGTGCCAGCAGTTACAATAGCGGGAGGGAAGAGACCCAGTACTTC
>NA|TRBJ1-4|TRBV9
CASSEGPGGNEKLFF
TGTGCCAGCAGCGAGGGGCCGGGGGGAAATGAAAAACTGTTTTTT
>NA|TRBJ1-1|TRBV12-5
CASGTTVGATEAFF
TGTGCTAGTGGGACTACGGTGGGCGCCACTGAAGCTTTCTTT
>TRBD1|TRBJ2-7|TRBV18
CASSPRRDSYEQYF
TGTGCCAGCTCACCACGTCGGGACAGTTACGAGCAGTACTTC
>TRBD1|TRBJ2-5|TRBV6-5
CASRRDRGREETQYF
TGTGCCAGCAGACGGGACAGGGGGCGGGAGGAGACCCAGTACTTC
>TRBD2|TRBJ2-7|TRBV9
CASSVATSGRSYEQYF
TGTGCCAGCAGCGTAGCTACTAGCGGGAGGTCCTACGAGCAGTACTTC
>NA|TRBJ2-3|TRBV5-1
CASSRQGTDTQYF
TGCGCCAGCAGCCGACAGGGCACAGATACGCAGTATTTT
>TRBD1|TRBJ2-2|TRBV6-1
CASRSGTGVGELFF
TGTGCCAGCAGATCCGGGACAGGGGTCGGGGAGCTGTTTTTT
>TRBD2|TRBJ2-5|TRBV18
CASSPGLEETQYF
TGTGCCAGCTCACCGGGACTAGAAGAGACCCAGTACTTC
>TRBD1|TRBJ1-5|TRBV7-8
CASSSGQGARSNQPQHF
TGTGCCAGCAGCTCGGGACAGGGGGCGCGAAGCAATCAGCCCCAGCATTTT
>NA|TRBJ2-7|TRBV7-8
CASSLGNQEYEQYF
TGTGCCAGCAGCTTAGGCAACCAAGAGTACGAGCAGTACTTC